These 27 T cell receptor beta chains originate from one sample sequenced in a study of identical twins. One entry per CDR3 protein results from TCRdb running MiXCR on the 5' RACE reads. The sample records roughly 630,000 distinct CDR3 sequences, under 8.5% being singletons. This sample was shared with a second study, whose subject was yellow fever vaccine responses in identical twins.

Sequenced input: PBMCs. Every receptor here comes from a woman aged 18 to 35 in good health.

At least ten counts were recorded for this clonotype. The CDR3 coding sequence is TGTGCCAGCAGCAAGAGTGTTGACAGCGAAAATAGCAATCAGCCCCAGCATTTT. Translated, it gives CASSKSVDSENSNQPQHF. J is TRBJ1-5 and V is TRBV21-1; the DNA was not compared with TRBD1, the D call given in the table. TRBV21-1 is an annotated pseudogene. CDR3 length equals 18 residues.

This clonotype came up many times. The chain joins TRBV25-1 to TRBJ2-7, with TRBD2 matching 7 bases. The V gene end was trimmed by 6 bases and the J gene end by 2 bases; junction bases not matched to a gene: 4. Germline CDR1 MGHDK, CDR2 SYGVNS. CDR3 size: 13 residues. The CDR3 bases are TGTGCCAGCAGGGCTAGCGGTACCTACGAGCAGTACTTC. The encoded protein is CASRASGTYEQYF.

The chain is built from TRBV7-8 and TRBJ2-1; no reliable D call. CDR3 length equals 14 residues. CDR1 and CDR2 from the germline V gene are SGHVS and FQNEAQ. Trimming shortened V by 5 bases and J by 4 bases, and 12 bases separated the two germline ends. The CDR3 nucleotides are TGTGCCAGCAGCCTGAGCCTAACTTACAATGAGCAGTTCTTC. Translated, it gives CASSLSLTYNEQFF. Combining the CDR3 with reference TRBV7-8 and TRBJ2-1 gives the whole variable domain GAGVSQSPRYKVAKRGQDVALRCDPISGHVSLFWYQQALGQGPEFLTYFQNEAQLDKSGLPSDRFFAERPEGSVSTLKIQRTQQEDSAVYLCASSLSLTYNEQFFGPGTRLTVL.

The chain links TRBV7-9 to TRBJ1-2; D gene uncertain. The germline V gene encodes CDR1 SEHNR and CDR2 FQNEAQ (reference sequence). Between the trimmed V and J ends, which lost 2 bases and 7 bases, there was a span of 14 bases. CDR3 size: 14 residues. The CDR3 sequence is CASSLNEGSGGYTF. The CDR3 DNA reads TGTGCCAGCAGCTTAAACGAGGGAAGCGGTGGCTACACCTTC.

This clonotype was seen only a few times. The chain uses TRBV10-3 and TRBJ2-4; no clear D gene. Germline V gene sequence: CDR1 ENHRY, CDR2 SYGVKD. Trimming stripped 0 bases from V and 1 base from J, with 10 bases between. The CDR3 has 16 residues. CDR3 nucleotides: TGTGCCATCAGTGAGTCCTTGGAATCGGCCAAAAACATTCAGTACTTC. As protein: CAISESLESAKNIQYF.

This clonotype was seen many times. The rearrangement links TRBV28 to TRBJ2-5, with D perhaps given as TRBD1 or TRBD2 (5 bases each). Looked up from germline, CDR1 is MDHEN and CDR2 is SYDVKM. V lost 5 bases to trimming and J lost 5 bases, with 12 bases between them. The CDR3 extends over 13 amino acids. The CDR3 nucleotides read TGTGCCAGCAGTCCGGGACCCTTGGAGACCCAGTACTTC. Protein sequence: CASSPGPLETQYF.

This clonotype came up a few times. The gene calls are TRBV4-1 and TRBJ2-5; 9 bases align to TRBD1. This CDR3 is built from 14 residues. V dropped 1 base and J dropped 6; count of bases not matched to a gene: 3. Germline CDR1 and CDR2: MGHRA and YSYEKL. CDR3 nucleotide sequence: TGCGCCAGCAGCCAAGTGGGACAGGGAAAGACCCAGTACTTC. Protein: CASSQVGQGKTQYF.

This clonotype appeared a few times. The V and J genes are TRBV15 and TRBJ1-1; D uncertain. The CDR3 has 13 residues. Per the germline V gene, CDR1 is LNHNV and CDR2 is YYDKDF (reference sequence). The ends were cut back, 0 bases at V and 3 bases at J, with 5 bases in the middle. The CDR3 spells CATSRDDYTEAFF. DNA of the CDR3: TGTGCCACCAGCAGAGATGACTACACTGAAGCTTTCTTT.

This clonotype has a count of ten or more. The chain recombines TRBV5-1 with TRBJ2-3, with TRBD1 matching over 10 bases. Germline V gene sequence: CDR1 SGHRS, CDR2 YFSETQ. The V and J ends lost 7 bases and 3 bases, in that order; junction bases with no gene match: 5. CDR3 length: 14 amino acids. The CDR3 sequence: CASGTGVLTDTQYF. CDR3 DNA: TGCGCCAGCGGGACAGGGGTGTTAACAGATACGCAGTATTTT.

The chain has TRBV20-1 and TRBJ2-1, with 10 bases identical to TRBD2. Germline values: CDR1 DFQATT, CDR2 SNEGSKA (reference sequence). V shed 6 bases and J 3 bases; nucleotides not matched to a gene: 8. The CDR3 is made up of 15 amino acids. In DNA, the CDR3 is TGCAGTGCACCGGAAGCGGGGGGGTACTACAATGAGCAGTTCTTC. Protein: CSAPEAGGYYNEQFF.

This clonotype was seen only a few times. This rearrangement joins TRBV12-3 or TRBV12-4 to TRBJ2-5, with TRBD1 matching 7 bases. The CDR3 has 12 residues. Unmatched junction bases numbered 2, after V lost 6 bases and J lost 4 bases. The CDR3 sequence: CASRGQRETQYF. The CDR3 bases are TGTGCCAGCAGGGGACAGAGAGAGACCCAGTACTTC.

This clonotype turned up a few times. The V call is TRBV12-3 or TRBV12-4, the J call TRBJ2-1; TRBD2 agrees at 13 bases. With V trimmed by 2 bases and J by 9 bases, 4 bases remained unmatched. This CDR3 region has 15 residues. CDR3 amino acids: CASSLLGLAGAEQFF. CDR3 in DNA: TGTGCCAGCAGTTTACTCGGACTAGCGGGAGCTGAGCAGTTCTTC.

In this sample, this clonotype turned up a few times. The V and J genes are TRBV3-1 and TRBJ2-7; 9 bases map to TRBD1. The V segment lost 6 bases and the J segment 7 bases; nucleotides outside the gene matches: 10. Looked up from germline, CDR1 is LGHDT and CDR2 is YNNKEL (reference sequence). The CDR3 has 14 residues. The CDR3 protein is CASSFRDRVYEQYF. In DNA form, the CDR3 reads TGTGCCAGCAGTTTCCGGGACAGGGTGTATGAGCAGTACTTC.

This clonotype was found many times. The chain employs TRBV3-1 and TRBJ1-1; no firm D call. The CDR3 is 15 residues long. Germline V gene data show CDR1 as LGHDT and CDR2 as YNNKEL (reference sequence). Trimming took 3 bases from V and 1 from J, leaving 12 bases between them. This CDR3 reads CASSHIGYPNTEAFF. The CDR3 DNA reads as TGTGCCAGCAGCCACATAGGTTACCCGAACACTGAAGCTTTCTTT.

At least ten counts were recorded for this clonotype. The V call is TRBV29-1, the J call TRBJ2-2; D unresolved. Trimming left V 5 bases short and J 6 bases short, with 10 bases between. This CDR3 is 12 amino acids long. CDR1 is SQVTM and CDR2 is ANQGSEA in the germline V gene. CDR3 bases: TGCAGCGTTTACCGGGCTTCCGGGGAGCTGTTTTTT. It is translated as CSVYRASGELFF.

This clonotype was seen at least ten times. The chain employs TRBV29-1 and TRBJ2-1; D ambiguous. Trimming removed 2 bases from V and 10 bases from J, with 12 bases in between. In germline, CDR1 is SQVTM, CDR2 ANQGSEA. The CDR3 extends over 12 amino acids. The CDR3, as DNA: TGCAGCGTTGAATACGGCACGCTAGAGCAGTTCTTC. Translated: CSVEYGTLEQFF.

This clonotype was observed many times. This chain joins TRBV25-1 and TRBJ2-5; a weak D match, TRBD2 (5 bases). Germline CDR1 is MGHDK and CDR2 is SYGVNS. The ends were cut back, 3 bases at V and 2 bases at J, with 13 bases in the middle. The CDR3 runs to 15 residues. The CDR3 loop is CASSDSSGLQETQYF. For the CDR3, the DNA is TGTGCCAGCAGTGACTCATCCGGACTGCAAGAGACCCAGTACTTC.

This clonotype was seen only a few times. The CDR3 region has the DNA TGCAGTGCTAGAGATCTTCTGGCAGGGGGGTCCTACGAGCAGTACTTC. This codes for CSARDLLAGGSYEQYF. The chain is built from TRBV20-1 and TRBJ2-7; tentatively, D is TRBD1 (7 bases). The CDR3 totals 16 residues. Germline CDR1 DFQATT, CDR2 SNEGSKA (reference sequence). Trimming left V 0 bases short and J 1 base short, with 16 bases between.

There are a few counts of this clonotype. This rearrangement joins TRBV10-3 to TRBJ2-7, with TRBD2 identical over 9 bases. Unmatched junction bases numbered 7, after V lost 6 bases and J lost 1 base. The germline CDR1 and CDR2 sequences are ENHRY and SYGVKD. This CDR3 comprises 15 residues. In DNA form, the CDR3 reads TGTGCCATCAGGGGGCGGAGCGGGGGGTCCTACGAGCAGTACTTC. As protein: CAIRGRSGGSYEQYF.

This clonotype was detected ten times or more. The J gene is TRBJ2-2, the V gene TRBV10-3; D is ambiguous. Trimming pared 0 bases from V and 4 bases from J, leaving 12 bases between. CDR1 is ENHRY and CDR2 is SYGVKD in the germline V gene. This CDR3 contains 16 residues. The CDR3 nucleotides are TGTGCCATCAGTGAGTCGGTGGTCCGAGGCACCGGGGAGCTGTTTTTT. Translated: CAISESVVRGTGELFF.

This clonotype showed up many times. The chain employs TRBV5-6 and TRBJ1-2, with D possibly matching TRBD1 (6 bases). V lost 5 bases to trimming and J lost 7 bases, with 18 bases between them. The CDR3 runs to 14 residues. The germline V gene encodes CDR1 SGHDT and CDR2 YYEEEE. The CDR3 bases are TGTGCCAGCAGACGCGTCACAGGGTTAGTTGGCTACACCTTC. Protein sequence: CASRRVTGLVGYTF.

This clonotype occurred a few times. The chain employs TRBV19 and TRBJ1-5; 7 bases line up with TRBD1. Germline loops: CDR1 LNHDA, CDR2 SQIVND (reference sequence). The CDR3 loop spans 14 amino acids. J was trimmed by 4 bases and V by 4 bases; bases with no gene match: 4. For the CDR3, the DNA is TGTGCCAGTAGTAGGGGACAGTGGAATCAGCCCCAGCATTTT. Amino acids: CASSRGQWNQPQHF.

A few counts support this clonotype. This chain joins TRBV7-8 and TRBJ2-2, with TRBD2 identical over 14 bases. CDR1 and CDR2 (germline): SGHVS, FQNEAQ. CDR3 length: 18 residues. The V segment lost 7 bases and the J segment 4 bases; nucleotides outside the gene matches: 11. DNA for the CDR3: TGTGCCAGCACCTCTTGGACTAGCGGGAGGTTCGGCACCGGGGAGCTGTTTTTT. Residues: CASTSWTSGRFGTGELFF.

The V gene is TRBV6-5, the J gene TRBJ2-3, with 8 bases identical to TRBD2. This CDR3 has 16 residues. The germline gives CDR1 MNHEY, CDR2 SVGAGI. V dropped 0 bases and J dropped 3; count of bases not matched to a gene: 5. CDR3 in amino acids: CASSYSSGVGTDTQYF. CDR3 DNA sequence: TGTGCCAGCAGTTACTCTAGCGGGGTTGGGACAGATACGCAGTATTTT.

In DNA, the CDR3 is TGCGCCAGCAGCGTTAGCCCGGCAGGTCGGACAGGGGACTACGAGCAGTACTTC. It yields the protein CASSVSPAGRTGDYEQYF. The J gene is TRBJ2-7, the V gene TRBV5-1; 9 nucleotides agree with TRBD1. From germline, CDR1 is SGHRS and CDR2 YFSETQ. CDR3 length equals 18 residues. The junction had 17 bases not matched to a gene; V was cut back by 4 bases and J by 3 bases.

This clonotype showed up many times. The chain combines TRBV7-9 with TRBJ1-1, with D perhaps TRBD1 (6 bases). This CDR3 is 14 amino acids long. Trimming removed 3 bases at V and 5 bases at J, with 13 bases between. Germline V CDR1 and CDR2: SEHNR, FQNEAQ (reference sequence). The CDR3 bases are TGTGCCAGCAGCTTTGGGGGGCGAATAACTGAAGCTTTCTTT. The encoded protein is CASSFGGRITEAFF.

The CDR3 loop reads CASSRSGRSTDTQYF. In DNA form, the CDR3 reads TGTGCCAGCAGCCGTAGCGGAAGGAGCACAGATACGCAGTATTTT. This chain uses TRBV12-3 or TRBV12-4 with TRBJ2-3; tentatively, D is TRBD2 (6 bases). Trimming cost V 6 bases and J 0 bases, with 13 bases left between them. The CDR3 extends over 15 amino acids.